The 18 T cell receptor beta chains below all came from one sample that was sequenced in a study of blood T cells in healthy people across ages. A J-beta primer mix and a sample-barcoded 5' primer were used in a second PCR of roughly 7 to 12 cycles. In TCRdb, the 5' RACE reads were re-called with MiXCR into one record per CDR3 protein. This sample has about 650,000 distinct CDR3 sequences, with about 32% found just once. The sequenced sample was blood. The receptors here all came from a woman of 80 years or more in good health.

This clonotype was found a few times. The chain joins TRBV12-3 or TRBV12-4 to TRBJ1-6; 10 bases are shared with TRBD1. Losses at the gene ends were 5 bases for V and 5 bases for J; bases not matched to a gene: 6. This CDR3 region has 16 residues. CDR3 DNA: TGTGCCAGCAGTCCCGGGACAGGGGTTAATAATTCACCCCTCCACTTT. Translation gives CASSPGTGVNNSPLHF.

The chain recombines TRBV30 with TRBJ1-4; 8 bases match TRBD1. Trimming cost V 2 bases and J 4 bases; bases outside gene matches: 12. CDR1 and CDR2 (germline): GTSNPN, SVGIG (reference sequence). The CDR3 consists of 17 residues. In DNA form, the CDR3 reads TGTGCCTGGAGTACTCCGGGACAGGTGATACTTAATGAAAAACTGTTTTTT. It is translated as CAWSTPGQVILNEKLFF.

This clonotype occurred a few times. The chain combines TRBV7-3 with TRBJ2-3, with D maybe TRBD1 (7 bases). Trimming pared 2 bases from V and 2 bases from J, leaving 14 bases between. This CDR3 contains 16 residues. Germline V gene data show CDR1 as SGHTA and CDR2 as FQGTGA. CDR3 sequence: CASSLQGGRDTDTQYF. Written as DNA, the CDR3 is TGTGCCAGCAGCTTACAGGGGGGCCGGGACACAGATACGCAGTATTTT.

This clonotype appeared a few times. The chain employs TRBV20-1 and TRBJ2-1; D gene ambiguous. This CDR3 is built from 12 residues. In germline, CDR1 is DFQATT, CDR2 SNEGSKA (reference sequence). The germline V and J ends were trimmed by 2 bases and 10 bases, with 12 bases remaining between them. CDR3 DNA: TGCAGTGCTAGATTCTTAGCCGACGAGCAGTTCTTC. This encodes CSARFLADEQFF.

This clonotype was detected many times. The gene calls are TRBV15 and TRBJ2-7; the D call may be TRBD1 or TRBD2 (5 bases each). In germline, CDR1 is LNHNV, CDR2 YYDKDF (reference sequence). The V end lost 1 base, the J end lost 2 bases, and 21 bases lay between the germline ends. The length of the CDR3 is 18 residues. DNA for the CDR3: TGTGCCACCAGCAGAGGAGGGCAGGGATCTTACCCGGCCTACGAGCAGTACTTC. The encoded protein is CATSRGGQGSYPAYEQYF. The full variable domain, completed using reference TRBV15 and TRBJ2-7, is DAMVIQNPRYQVTQFGKPVTLSCSQTLNHNVMYWYQQKSSQAPKLLFHYYDKDFNNEADTPDNFQSRRPNTSFCFLDIRSPGLGDTAMYLCATSRGGQGSYPAYEQYFGPGTRLTVT.

Ten or more counts support this clonotype. J is TRBJ2-7 and V is TRBV6-1, with D unresolved. CDR3 length equals 13 residues. Germline CDR1 MNHNS, CDR2 SASEGT. V was clipped by 7 bases and J by 8 bases, with 18 bases between them. The chain's CDR3 is CASTGPPGLKQYF. CDR3 sequence (DNA): TGTGCCAGCACCGGCCCCCCTGGGTTAAAGCAGTACTTC.

The table lists this clonotype with a few counts. A read error may explain this, as a much larger clone is one base away. This rearrangement joins TRBV6-2 or TRBV6-3 to TRBJ2-5; D possibly corresponds to TRBD2 (5 bases). The DNA end is more similar to TRBJ2-7, so the J call may be wrong. CDR1 MNHEY and CDR2 SVGEGT come from the germline V gene. The length of the CDR3 is 13 residues. CDR3 loop: CASSYGSRGEQYF. In DNA form, the CDR3 reads TGTGCCAGCAGTTACGGCTCCCGGGGCGAGCAGTACTTC.

This clonotype was detected a few times. The chain employs TRBV28 and TRBJ1-2; 9 positions match TRBD1. CDR3 length: 15 residues. CDR1 MDHEN and CDR2 SYDVKM come from the germline V gene. The ends lost 1 base at V and 6 bases at J; junction bases unmatched: 6. This CDR3 reads CASSLLTGGANGYTF. The CDR3 nucleotides are TGTGCCAGCAGTTTATTAACAGGGGGCGCGAATGGCTACACCTTC.

This clonotype occurred a few times. This could be a read error, since a much larger clone is one nucleotide away. The gene calls are TRBV6-5 and TRBJ2-7; 8 nucleotides match TRBD1. Germline CDR1 is MNHEY and CDR2 is SVGAGI. The V and J ends lost 4 bases and 3 bases, in that order; junction bases with no gene match: 2. The length of the CDR3 is 13 residues. CDR3 amino acids: CASSCRGLYEQYF. CDR3 nucleotides: TGTGCCAGCAGTTGCAGGGGGCTCTACGAGCAGTACTTC.

Comments on this clonotype: An end of the junction does not agree with germline; a read error may underlie this. J is TRBJ2-3 and V is TRBV15, with D possibly called TRBD1 or TRBD2 (6 bases each). CDR1 LNHNV and CDR2 YYDKDF come from the germline V gene (reference sequence). This CDR3 contains 14 residues. CDR3 amino acids: CATRSSGAKDPQYF. CDR3 nucleotides: TGTGCCACCAGATCGTCGGGGGCGAAAGATCCGCAGTATTTT. Supplemented by reference TRBV15 and TRBJ2-3, the full variable domain reads DAMVIQNPRYQVTQFGKPVTLSCSQTLNHNVMYWYQQKSSQAPKLLFHYYDKDFNNEADTPDNFQSRRPNTSFCFLDIRSPGLGDTAMYLCATRSSGAKDPQYFGPGTRLTVL.

The chain couples TRBV7-9 to TRBJ2-3; possible D gene TRBD2, 5 bases. Germline V lookup: CDR1 SEHNR, CDR2 FQNEAQ (reference sequence). V lost 5 bases, J lost 2 bases, and 14 bases lay in between. This CDR3 is 15 amino acids long. The CDR3 DNA sequence: TGTGCCAGCAGCCTACCCTTGGACTCCACAGATACGCAGTATTTT. Translating gives CASSLPLDSTDTQYF.

This clonotype was found many times. The genes are TRBV7-3 and TRBJ2-5; no clear D. Between the trimmed V and J ends, which lost 1 base and 0 bases, there was a span of 18 bases. Germline assignment: CDR1 SGHTA and CDR2 FQGTGA. The CDR3 length is 18 residues. The CDR3 spells CASSLMGRAAMYQETQYF. In DNA form, the CDR3 reads TGTGCCAGCAGCTTAATGGGCCGGGCAGCGATGTACCAAGAGACCCAGTACTTC. The whole variable domain, remainder taken from reference TRBV7-3 and TRBJ2-5, is GAGVSQTPSNKVTEKGKYVELRCDPISGHTALYWYRQSLGQGPEFLIYFQGTGAADDSGLPNDRFFAVRPEGSVSTLKIQRTERGDSAVYLCASSLMGRAAMYQETQYFGPGTRLLVL.

This clonotype was observed many times. The chain has TRBV6-6 and TRBJ2-1, with a possible D match to TRBD1 (5 bases). The V gene's germline CDR1 is MNHNY and CDR2 SVGAGI (reference sequence). Trimming removed 0 bases from V and 2 bases from J, with 11 bases in between. This CDR3 is built from 16 residues. The CDR3 sequence is CASSYSRQIAYNEQFF. The CDR3 DNA follows: TGTGCCAGCAGTTACTCCCGACAGATTGCCTACAATGAGCAGTTCTTC.

Remarks on this clonotype: With a much larger clone just one base away, this may be a read error. The chain employs TRBV10-3 and TRBJ2-3, with D perhaps matching TRBD2 (6 bases). The length of the CDR3 is 16 residues. Trimming removed 1 base at V and 8 bases at J, with 19 bases between. CDR1 and CDR2 from the germline V gene are ENHRY and SYGVKD. The CDR3 DNA reads TGTGCCATCAGTGAGTTTAACGATAGGGAGGCGGGTACGCAGTATTTT. Amino acids: CAISEFNDREAGTQYF.

This clonotype has ten or more counts. The chain has TRBV20-1 and TRBJ2-5; possibly TRBD2 for D (7 bases). This CDR3 spans 14 amino acids. Germline-derived CDR1 and CDR2 are DFQATT and SNEGSKA (reference sequence). The ends were cut back, 3 bases at V and 4 bases at J, with 15 bases in the middle. This CDR3 is CSARGIGGRETQYF. In DNA, the CDR3 is TGCAGTGCTAGGGGCATCGGGGGGCGAGAGACCCAGTACTTC.

With respect to this clonotype: The missing conserved phenylalanine or tryptophan at the end of this CDR3 makes a read error likely. The V gene is TRBV20-1, the J gene TRBJ1-5; 9 bases fit TRBD1. Germline V CDR1 and CDR2: DFQATT, SNEGSKA (reference sequence). The junction had 6 bases not matched to a gene; V was cut back by 0 bases and J by 3 bases. This CDR3 is 16 amino acids long. CDR3 in amino acids: CSAREWTGASNQPQHL. For the CDR3, the DNA is TGCAGTGCTAGAGAGTGGACAGGGGCTTCCAATCAGCCCCAGCATCTT.

Of note for this clonotype: This may arise from a read error, as a much more abundant clone is one base away. This rearrangement joins TRBV7-8 to TRBJ2-1; 15 nucleotides align to TRBD2. The CDR3 has 13 amino acids. Germline-derived CDR1 and CDR2 are SGHVS and FQNEAQ. The CDR3 here is CAGTSGGINGQFF. The CDR3 nucleotides are TGTGCCGGGACTAGCGGGGGGATAAATGGGCAGTTCTTC.

In this sample, this clonotype turned up many times. V and J are TRBV27 and TRBJ2-4, with 9 bases identical to TRBD1. Germline V gene data show CDR1 as MNHEY and CDR2 as SMNVEV (reference sequence). The CDR3 has 17 residues. The V and J ends lost 5 bases and 0 bases, in that order; junction bases with no gene match: 8. The CDR3 is CASSPPTGGLAKNIQYF. Written as DNA, the CDR3 is TGTGCCAGCAGTCCCCCGACAGGGGGTCTAGCCAAAAACATTCAGTACTTC.